The TCR beta chain described here comes from a study of control samples from healthy donors and cancer patients. The method was immunoSEQ multiplex PCR; TCRdb's version includes in-frame clones alone and lacks a portion of them. The sample has 95,000 to 150,000 clones, around 92% seen once. The CDR3 runs to 14 residues. V dropped 6 bases and J dropped 5; count of bases not matched to a gene: 8. Germline V gene sequence: CDR1 MNHNY, CDR2 SVGAGI (reference sequence). This receptor was obtained from a man between 50 and 59 years old in good health. The sequenced sample consisted of blood. The J gene is TRBJ2-7, the V gene TRBV6-6, with 9 bases lining up with TRBD1. CDR3 nucleotides: TGTGCCAGCAGACCCGGACAGGGGCCCCACGAGCAGTACTTC. Its translation: CASRPGQGPHEQYF.